This T cell receptor (beta chain) was captured by sequencing in a study of cytomegalovirus exposure and HLA in healthy donors. Study conclusions and caveats: A later analysis found first-cohort TCR clusters tended to co-occur in the 120 or so validation repertoires.

Concerning this clone: The antigen is undetermined.

Separate from the roughly 700-subject first cohort was the approximately 120-subject validation cohort, to which the donors belonged. J gave up 9 bases and V 0 bases, and 17 bases lay outside the gene matches. CDR1 and CDR2 (germline): SGHTA, FQGTGA. The CDR3 length is 19 residues. Using immunoSEQ multiplex PCR, the repertoire was profiled, and TCRdb retains in-frame clones only, with some absent. Of tens of thousands of clones detected, around 90% appear once; the ten largest clones hold 2.2%. V is TRBV7-3 and J is TRBJ2-1; TRBD2 agrees at 10 bases. This TCR came from a woman younger than 45 in good health and CMV-seronegative. The sample taken for sequencing was PBMCs. This chain's CDR3 is CASSLTLASGSSARGEQFF. CDR3 sequence (DNA): TGTGCCAGCAGCTTAACGTTGGCTAGCGGGAGTTCCGCTAGGGGTGAGCAGTTCTTC.